The 29 T cell receptor beta chains presented below share a single source sample, sequenced in a study of blood T cell repertoires in COVID-19. Repertoires were generated with immunoSEQ multiplex PCR, while TCRdb's copy carries only in-frame clones and drops some. Of tens of thousands of clones in the sample, less than 90% are singletons; the top ten hold around 3%. The sequencing input was peripheral blood. These receptor sequences come from a man at least 80 years old with acute or convalescent COVID-19.

The chain couples TRBV6-5 to TRBJ2-7; D is unresolved. Trimming took 8 bases from V and 2 from J, leaving 16 bases between them. CDR1 is MNHEY, CDR2 SVGAGI, per germline. The CDR3 extends over 14 amino acids. CDR3 in DNA: TGTGCCAGCTCCCACTCTGGTGGGCCCTACGAGCAGTACTTC. It specifies CASSHSGGPYEQYF.

The chain has TRBV15 and TRBJ2-7, with D possibly TRBD1 on 5 matching bases. V gave up 0 bases and J gave up 4 bases, with 13 bases separating them. Germline assignment: CDR1 LNHNV and CDR2 YYDKDF (reference sequence). The CDR3 spans 15 residues. The CDR3 region is CATSRDKGQAYEQYF. As DNA, the CDR3 is TGTGCCACCAGCAGAGATAAGGGGCAGGCTTACGAGCAGTACTTC.

This clone was seen only a few times. This chain connects TRBV24-1 to TRBJ1-6, with TRBD1 matching over 8 bases. Germline-derived CDR1 and CDR2 are KGHDR and SFDVKD. The J segment lost 9 bases and the V segment lost 4 bases, leaving 1 base of the junction unmatched. The CDR3 has 13 amino acids. CDR3 region: CATSDRGRSPLHF. CDR3 DNA: TGTGCCACCAGTGACAGGGGGCGTTCACCCCTCCACTTT.

The chain combines TRBV6-2 or TRBV6-3 with TRBJ2-1, with TRBD1 as a possible D gene (7 bases). The germline V and J ends were trimmed by 3 bases and 0 bases, with 18 bases remaining between them. The CDR3 covers 18 residues. Looked up from germline, CDR1 is MNHEY and CDR2 is SVGEGT. The CDR3 loop is CASSYRAGQLSSYNEQFF. The DNA of the CDR3 is TGTGCCAGCAGTTATAGGGCGGGACAGCTTAGCTCCTACAATGAGCAGTTCTTC.

V gene TRBV18 combines with J gene TRBJ1-2; 10 positions agree with TRBD1. V shed 5 bases and J 5 bases; nucleotides not matched to a gene: 5. CDR3 length: 14 residues. Germline-derived CDR1 and CDR2 are KGHSH and LQKENI. The CDR3: CASSTDRGGYGYTF. CDR3 in DNA: TGTGCCAGCTCAACGGACAGGGGGGGATATGGCTACACCTTC.

As DNA, the CDR3 is TGTGCCAGCAGTTACTCGAGTGTACAGACCAATCAGCCCCAGCATTTT. The encoded protein is CASSYSSVQTNQPQHF. The rearrangement links TRBV6-2 or TRBV6-3 to TRBJ1-5; D remains unclear. Trimming shortened V by 0 bases and J by 3 bases, and 12 bases separated the two germline ends. CDR1 is MNHEY, CDR2 SVGEGT, per germline. This CDR3 contains 16 residues.

J is TRBJ2-1 and V is TRBV11-3, with 7 nucleotides matching TRBD2. V shed 5 bases and J 0 bases; nucleotides not matched to a gene: 13. The length of the CDR3 is 18 residues. Looked up from germline, CDR1 is SGHNT and CDR2 is YENEEA. Here the CDR3 DNA reads TGTGCCAGCAGCCCCGTCGGACTAGATCTCAGCTCCTACAATGAGCAGTTCTTC. Its translation is CASSPVGLDLSSYNEQFF. The full variable domain, completed using reference TRBV11-3 and TRBJ2-1, is EAGVVQSPRYKIIEKKQPVAFWCNPISGHNTLYWYLQNLGQGPELLIRYENEEAVDDSQLPKDRFSAERLKGVDSTLKIQPAELGDSAVYLCASSPVGLDLSSYNEQFFGPGTRLTVL.

The rearrangement links TRBV4-1 to TRBJ1-6; possible D gene TRBD1, 6 bases. Looked up from germline, CDR1 is MGHRA and CDR2 is YSYEKL. Trimming removed 5 bases at V and 0 bases at J, with 11 bases between. The CDR3 has 16 amino acids. The CDR3 spells CASSEVQGSYNSPLHF. CDR3 bases: TGCGCCAGCAGCGAAGTACAGGGCTCCTATAATTCACCCCTCCACTTT.

V usage is TRBV10-3 and J usage is TRBJ1-5; 8 nucleotides line up with TRBD1. This CDR3 comprises 13 residues. Germline V lookup: CDR1 ENHRY, CDR2 SYGVKD. V was clipped by 3 bases and J by 7 bases; unmatched bases: 2. CDR3 bases: TGTGCCATCAGTGAACAGGGGGGGCAGCCCCAGCATTTT. Translation: CAISEQGGQPQHF.

V usage is TRBV11-2 and J usage is TRBJ1-3; 10 bases align to TRBD1. CDR1 SGHAT and CDR2 FQNNGV come from the germline V gene. Germline trimming cut 2 bases from V and 1 base from J; bases unmatched to any gene: 5. The CDR3 spans 17 residues. CDR3 DNA: TGTGCCAGCAGCTTAAATGGACAGGGGGTTTCTGGAAACACCATATATTTT. It is translated as CASSLNGQGVSGNTIYF.

DNA for the CDR3: TGTGCCAGCTCTCCCAGAGGACAGCCTGGGTCCCACAATGAGCAGTTCTTC. It yields the protein CASSPRGQPGSHNEQFF. The V gene is TRBV18, the J gene TRBJ2-1; possibly TRBD1 for D (6 bases). V was clipped by 6 bases and J by 5 bases, with 23 bases between them. CDR1 is KGHSH, CDR2 LQKENI, per germline. CDR3 size: 17 residues.

The chain joins TRBV30 to TRBJ2-7; 7 positions match TRBD1. In germline, CDR1 is GTSNPN, CDR2 SVGIG (reference sequence). The CDR3 is 14 amino acids. Germline trimming cut 3 bases from V and 0 bases from J; bases unmatched to any gene: 5. The CDR3 bases are TGTGCCTGGAGGATGGACAGGTTCTCCTACGAGCAGTACTTC. As protein: CAWRMDRFSYEQYF.

This chain's CDR3 is CASRGGSTGGYTF. The CDR3 coding sequence is TGTGCCAGCAGGGGAGGCTCCACGGGTGGCTACACCTTC. The rearrangement joins TRBV6-5 to TRBJ1-2; no definite D call. V was shortened by 6 bases and J by 7 bases, with 15 bases between the two germline ends. The CDR3 has 13 amino acids. Per the germline V gene, CDR1 is MNHEY and CDR2 is SVGAGI.

CDR3 bases: TGTGCCACCAGTGATTCCCTCACAGGGGATGAGCAGTTCTTC. It codes for CATSDSLTGDEQFF. The V gene is TRBV24-1, the J gene TRBJ2-1; 7 nucleotides align to TRBD1. Per the germline V gene, CDR1 is KGHDR and CDR2 is SFDVKD. After removal of 2 bases from V and 8 bases from J, the junction contained 5 bases not matched to a gene. This CDR3 spans 14 amino acids.

This clone was counted between two and nine times. The V and J genes are TRBV30 and TRBJ1-2; perhaps TRBD1 as D (6 bases). With 2 bases removed from V and 4 bases from J, the gap between germline ends came to 14 bases. This CDR3 comprises 14 residues. From germline, CDR1 is GTSNPN and CDR2 SVGIG (reference sequence). The CDR3 sequence is CAWSFGGRVYGYTF. CDR3 nucleotides: TGTGCCTGGAGTTTCGGGGGGCGCGTCTATGGCTACACCTTC.

The rearrangement uses TRBV4-1 and TRBJ1-3, with TRBD1 matching over 7 bases. After removal of 4 bases from V and 0 bases from J, the junction contained 12 bases not matched to a gene. The CDR3 covers 18 residues. Germline V CDR1 and CDR2: MGHRA, YSYEKL. CDR3 sequence reads: CASSPTGLPLYSGNTIYF. In nucleotides, the CDR3 is TGCGCCAGCAGCCCGACAGGGCTTCCACTTTACTCTGGAAACACCATATATTTT.

This chain connects TRBV24-1 to TRBJ1-5, with no clear D. V shed 1 base and J shed 5 bases, with 8 bases lying between them. There are 14 residues in the CDR3. Germline CDR1 reads KGHDR; CDR2 reads SFDVKD. DNA of the CDR3: TGTGCCACCAGTGATTTCGGGGTCCATCAGCCCCAGCATTTT. Residues: CATSDFGVHQPQHF.

The chain recombines TRBV9 with TRBJ2-1, with a weak D call TRBD2 (5 bases). The CDR3 length is 15 residues. Germline-derived CDR1 and CDR2 are SGDLS and YYNGEE. Deletions cut 0 bases from V and 3 bases from J, with 10 bases between. Here the CDR3 reads CASSVDAGNYNEQFF. The CDR3 DNA is TGTGCCAGCAGCGTAGATGCGGGCAACTACAATGAGCAGTTCTTC.

This chain links TRBV7-9 with TRBJ2-3; the match to TRBD2 covers 11 bases. Germline V gene data show CDR1 as SEHNR and CDR2 as FQNEAQ (reference sequence). The CDR3 is 16 residues long. J gave up 4 bases and V 3 bases, and 6 bases lay outside the gene matches. The CDR3: CASSFAGTSGADTQYF. In nucleotides, the CDR3 is TGTGCCAGCAGCTTCGCCGGGACTAGCGGAGCAGATACGCAGTATTTT.

V and J are TRBV15 and TRBJ2-2; 11 nucleotides match TRBD2. Germline trimming cut 3 bases from V and 7 bases from J; bases unmatched to any gene: 7. Germline CDR1 and CDR2: LNHNV and YYDKDF (reference sequence). This CDR3 is built from 16 residues. The CDR3 sequence is CATSRGSGRAGGELFF. The CDR3 region has the DNA TGTGCCACCAGCAGGGGTAGCGGGAGGGCCGGCGGGGAGCTGTTTTTT. Full variable domain (remainder filled in from reference TRBV15 and TRBJ2-2): DAMVIQNPRYQVTQFGKPVTLSCSQTLNHNVMYWYQQKSSQAPKLLFHYYDKDFNNEADTPDNFQSRRPNTSFCFLDIRSPGLGDTAMYLCATSRGSGRAGGELFFGEGSRLTVL.

V gene TRBV19 combines with J gene TRBJ1-3; D is unresolved. This CDR3 is built from 13 residues. Per germline, CDR1 LNHDA and CDR2 SQIVND (reference sequence). CDR3 amino acids: CAGRALSGNTIYF. In nucleotides, the CDR3 is TGTGCTGGGCGGGCTCTCTCTGGAAACACCATATATTTT.

This clone was seen just once. The V call is TRBV10-2, the J call TRBJ1-3; D is ambiguous. The V end lost 2 bases, the J end lost 2 bases, and 4 bases lay between the germline ends. The germline CDR1 and CDR2 sequences are WSHSY and SAAADI. CDR3 length: 13 amino acids. The CDR3 nucleotides read TGCGCCAGCAGTGAGCAGGCTGGAAACACCATATATTTT. Amino acids: CASSEQAGNTIYF.

This clone appeared a few times. The J gene is TRBJ1-2, the V gene TRBV3-1 (or the pseudogene TRBV3-2); D gene ambiguous. Trimming took off 3 bases at V and 7 bases at J, with 12 bases between the two ends. This CDR3 has 13 residues. Germline V lookup: CDR1 LGHDT, CDR2 YNNKEL (reference sequence). The CDR3 DNA reads as TGTGCCAGCAGCCAGGACGGAGGTCTTGGCTACACCTTC. This translates into CASSQDGGLGYTF.

CDR3 DNA sequence: TGTGCCAGCAGCTTAGGCGTCCAGACAGGGCCCCGCTACGAGCAGTACTTC. It specifies CASSLGVQTGPRYEQYF. This chain links TRBV7-9 with TRBJ2-7; 7 nucleotides line up with TRBD1. Looked up from germline, CDR1 is SEHNR and CDR2 is FQNEAQ (reference sequence). Trimming took 1 base from V and 3 from J; bases not matched to a gene: 12. This CDR3 contains 17 residues.

The CDR3 protein is CASSLGPGGTDTQYF. In DNA form, the CDR3 reads TGCGCCAGCAGCTTGGGGCCGGGGGGCACAGATACGCAGTATTTT. The chain links TRBV5-1 to TRBJ2-3; possible D gene TRBD2, 6 bases. This CDR3 contains 15 residues. V lost 0 bases to trimming and J lost 1 base, with 9 bases between them. Germline CDR1 reads SGHRS; CDR2 reads YFSETQ.

This rearrangement joins TRBV9 to TRBJ1-6; 9 bases line up with TRBD1. Germline V gives CDR1 SGDLS, CDR2 YYNGEE. CDR3 length: 16 residues. V was clipped by 4 bases and J by 8 bases; unmatched bases: 10. In nucleotides, the CDR3 is TGTGCCAGCAGCCGAACCCGGGACAGGGCGTATTCACCCCTCCACTTT. It encodes CASSRTRDRAYSPLHF.

This clone was seen only once. The CDR3: CASSESGQGEAFF. CDR3 nucleotide sequence: TGCGCCAGCAGTGAGTCGGGACAGGGTGAAGCTTTCTTT. V and J are TRBV10-1 and TRBJ1-1, with 9 bases that match TRBD1. V lost 0 bases, J lost 7 bases, and 0 bases stayed unmatched. From germline, CDR1 is WNHNN and CDR2 SYGVQD (reference sequence). The CDR3 sequence is 13 residues long.

The V gene is TRBV5-1, the J gene TRBJ1-1; D is perhaps TRBD1 (5 bases). The germline V gene encodes CDR1 SGHRS and CDR2 YFSETQ. CDR3 length: 12 amino acids. Trimming took off 0 bases at V and 12 bases at J, with 12 bases between the two ends. The CDR3 region is CASSLEQGATFF. In nucleotides, the CDR3 is TGCGCCAGCAGCTTGGAGCAGGGCGCAACTTTCTTT. The whole variable domain, filled in from reference TRBV5-1 and TRBJ1-1, reads KAGVTQTPRYLIKTRGQQVTLSCSPISGHRSVSWYQQTPGQGLQFLFEYFSETQRNKGNFPGRFSGRQFSNSRSEMNVSTLELGDSALYLCASSLEQGATFFGQGTRLTVV.

The chain employs TRBV2 and TRBJ2-7; 12 bases fit TRBD2. V shed 6 bases, J shed 1 base, and the junction held 25 bases outside the gene matches. Germline V gene data show CDR1 as SNHLY and CDR2 as FYNNEI. CDR3 length: 22 residues. CDR3 sequence (DNA): TGTGCCAGCAGCGAACATCCGGTTGGGCCTCCGGGACTAGCGGGTTTTTCCTACGAGCAGTACTTC. This encodes CASSEHPVGPPGLAGFSYEQYF.